The 9 T cell receptor beta chains reported below all come from one sample, sequenced in a study of blood T cell repertoires in COVID-19. Generated by immunoSEQ multiplex PCR, the TCRdb table keeps only in-frame clones and is missing some. The table includes some 400,000 clones, 90% detected once. Sequencing used peripheral blood. The receptors here all came from a man aged 18-30 years with active or convalescent COVID-19.

For this clone: The same CDR3 also results from other DNA sequences found in this sample. CDR3 amino acids: CASSVAWGEETQYF. CDR3 in DNA: TGTGCCAGCAGCGTAGCATGGGGGGAAGAGACCCAGTACTTC. V gene TRBV9 combines with J gene TRBJ2-5; TRBD2 might be the D (6 bases). Germline CDR1 reads SGDLS; CDR2 reads YYNGEE. V gave up 0 bases and J gave up 3 bases, with 9 bases separating them. The CDR3 has 14 amino acids.

This clone has only a few counts. The chain employs TRBV2 and TRBJ2-7; maybe TRBD1 (6 bases). With 3 bases removed from V and 4 bases from J, the gap between germline ends came to 16 bases. The CDR3 contains 15 residues. Germline V CDR1 and CDR2: SNHLY, FYNNEI. CDR3 region: CASSDTAGVLYEQYF. As DNA, the CDR3 is TGTGCCAGCAGTGACACGGCAGGGGTGTTGTACGAGCAGTACTTC.

V is TRBV19 and J is TRBJ2-1; 8 bases agree with TRBD2. The ends lost 2 bases at V and 0 bases at J; junction bases unmatched: 18. CDR3 length: 21 amino acids. Germline V gene data show CDR1 as LNHDA and CDR2 as SQIVND (reference sequence). The CDR3 reads CASSISWAVRLAGSSYNEQFF. CDR3 nucleotide sequence: TGTGCCAGTAGTATATCCTGGGCAGTCCGGCTAGCGGGCAGCTCCTACAATGAGCAGTTCTTC.

About this clone: The junction shows a germline mismatch at one end, possibly a read error. The chain recombines TRBV28 with TRBJ1-2; D perhaps matches TRBD1 (5 bases). The germline V gene has CDR1 MDHEN and CDR2 SYDVKM. This CDR3 has 15 residues. The CDR3 DNA follows: TGTGTCAGCAGTTTACAGGCCAGGGCTCTATCTGGCTACACCTTC. Protein sequence: CVSSLQARALSGYTF.

This chain connects TRBV9 to TRBJ1-2; TRBD1 is a possible D gene (6 bases). The V gene lost 6 bases and the J gene lost 0 bases, with 12 bases spanning the gap. The CDR3 extends over 14 amino acids. Looked up from germline, CDR1 is SGDLS and CDR2 is YYNGEE. In nucleotides, the CDR3 is TGTGCCAGCACCTCGGACAGTGCTAACTATGGCTACACCTTC. As protein: CASTSDSANYGYTF.

This chain connects TRBV11-2 to TRBJ1-1, with D unclear. Looked up from germline, CDR1 is SGHAT and CDR2 is FQNNGV. Between the trimmed V and J ends, which lost 0 bases and 6 bases, there was a span of 8 bases. The CDR3 consists of 13 residues. CDR3 DNA: TGTGCCAGCAGCTTAGAACTCGGGTCTGAAGCTTTCTTT. This codes for CASSLELGSEAFF.

The chain joins TRBV3-1 (or the pseudogene TRBV3-2) to TRBJ2-7; 12 bases align to TRBD2. The CDR3 spans 16 residues. The trim removed 0 bases at V and 6 bases at J, leaving 6 bases unmatched. The germline CDR1 and CDR2 sequences are LGHDT and YNNKEL (reference sequence). This chain's CDR3 is CASSQERGLAGSEQYF. In DNA form, the CDR3 reads TGTGCCAGCAGCCAAGAGCGAGGACTAGCGGGATCCGAGCAGTACTTC.

This rearrangement joins TRBV30 to TRBJ1-3; D call uncertain. Trimming cost V 0 bases and J 7 bases, with 7 bases left between them. The CDR3 is 12 amino acids. Per germline, CDR1 GTSNPN and CDR2 SVGIG (reference sequence). CDR3 sequence (DNA): TGTGCCTGGAGTGTCTACTCGAACACCATATATTTT. Translating it yields CAWSVYSNTIYF. Together with reference TRBV30 and TRBJ1-3, the CDR3 gives the full variable domain: SQTIHQWPATLVQPVGSPLSLECTVEGTSNPNLYWYRQAAGRGLQLLFYSVGIGQISSEVPQNLSASRPQDRQFILSSKKLLLSDSGFYLCAWSVYSNTIYFGEGSWLTVV.

This clone is a singleton in its sample. This sequence joins TRBV2 and TRBJ1-2, with 10 positions matching TRBD1. This CDR3 has 15 residues. CDR1 and CDR2 from the germline V gene are SNHLY and FYNNEI. Trimming removed 3 bases from V and 5 bases from J; junction bases left unmatched: 6. CDR3 sequence reads: CASSDLGQGLYGYTF. For the CDR3, the DNA is TGTGCCAGCAGTGATTTGGGACAGGGGTTATATGGCTACACCTTC. The entire variable domain, with the rest obtained from reference TRBV2 and TRBJ1-2, is as follows: EPEVTQTPSHQVTQMGQEVILRCVPISNHLYFYWYRQILGQKVEFLVSFYNNEISEKSEIFDDQFSVERPDGSNFTLKIRSTKLEDSAMYFCASSDLGQGLYGYTFGSGTRLTVV.